Listed below are T cell receptor beta chains from one sample, sequenced in a study of cytomegalovirus exposure and HLA in healthy donors. Data came from immunoSEQ multiplex PCR; TCRdb stores just in-frame clones and leaves some out. The sample comprises about 140,000 clones, roughly 9.8% of which are singletons, and 1.8% rests with the top ten. Sequenced sample: PBMCs. The receptors were gathered from a man aged 50-59 years in good health and CMV-seronegative. Both conserved end residues are part of each CDR3. Fields, in order: clone size, V gene, J gene, D gene, CDR3 DNA, CDR3 protein. A D gene is named only where the DNA matches it firmly. Clone size is stated in some rows and not others, as once, few, many or a class when expanded.

few	TRBV2	TRBJ2-1	-	TGTGCCAGCAGTGTCGTATCCTACAATGAGCAGTTCTTC	CASSVVSYNEQFF
few	TRBV9	TRBJ1-2	TRBD1	TGTGCCAGCAGCCACCGGGACAGGGGAGGAGGCTACACCTTC	CASSHRDRGGGYTF
few	TRBV6-5	TRBJ1-1	-	TGTGCCAGCAGAGCGACAGGGAACACTGAAGCTTTCTTT	CASRATGNTEAFF
few	TRBV6-4	TRBJ2-1	TRBD2	TGTGCCAGCAGTGACGGCGGGGGCTCCTACAATGAGCAGTTCTTC	CASSDGGGSYNEQFF
-	TRBV15	TRBJ2-7	TRBD2	TGTGCCACCAGCAGGGAAAGGACTAGCGACTACGAGCAGTACTTC	CATSRERTSDYEQYF
-	TRBV7-2	TRBJ2-7	TRBD2	TGTGCCAGCAGCCTTGGGACTAGCGGACCGACGGAGCAGTACTTC	CASSLGTSGPTEQYF
few	TRBV9	TRBJ2-2	TRBD1	TGTGCCAGCAGCGGGGGACAGACCGGCGGGGAGCTGTTTTTT	CASSGGQTGGELFF
few	TRBV7-2	TRBJ2-2	TRBD1	TGTGCCAGCAGCGAACACGGGACAGATAACACCGGGGAGCTGTTTTTT	CASSEHGTDNTGELFF
few	TRBV5-8	TRBJ2-4	TRBD2	TGTGCCAGCAGCTTTACTGCCGGGACTAGCGGAAACATTCAGTACTTC	CASSFTAGTSGNIQYF
-	TRBV6-5	TRBJ2-3	-	TGTGCCAGCAGTTACGGTGGGGAGGTTGGAGATACGCAGTATTTT	CASSYGGEVGDTQYF
-	TRBV11-2	TRBJ1-2	TRBD1	TGTGCCAGCAGCTTAGTGTCAGGGGGCGGCAACTATGGCTACACCTTC	CASSLVSGGGNYGYTF
few	TRBV18	TRBJ1-1	TRBD1	TGTGCCAGCTCAGGGAGGACAGGGGCGAACACTGAAGCTTTCTTT	CASSGRTGANTEAFF
few	TRBV4-1	TRBJ1-4	-	TGCGCCAGCAGCCAAGAACAACTAAATGAAAAACTGTTTTTT	CASSQEQLNEKLFF
-	TRBV25-1	TRBJ2-1	TRBD2	TGTGCCAGCAGTGAACAGGTCCTGATAGCGGGTAACTACAATGAGCAGTTCTTC	CASSEQVLIAGNYNEQFF
-	TRBV5-6	TRBJ1-5	TRBD1	TGTGCCAGCAGCTTGGGGCAGGGGGGAGGAGATCAGCCCCAGCATTTT	CASSLGQGGGDQPQHF
few	TRBV5-1	TRBJ2-7	-	TGCGCCAGCAGCTTGGCGACAGTTGCCTACGAGCAGTACTTC	CASSLATVAYEQYF
-	TRBV29-1	TRBJ2-1	-	TGCAGCGTGGCAAACAATGAGCAGTTCTTC	CSVANNEQFF
few	TRBV5-1	TRBJ2-5	TRBD1	TGCGCCAGCAGCTCCTGGACAGGGATGGGGCAAGAGATCCAGTACTTC	CASSSWTGMGQEIQYF
-	TRBV5-1	TRBJ2-2	TRBD1	TGCGCCAGCAGCTTACGACAGGGACAGAACACCGGGGAGCTGTTTTTT	CASSLRQGQNTGELFF
few	TRBV28	TRBJ1-2	TRBD1	TGTGCCAGCAGTTTATTCCAGGGGGCTGGACATGGCTACACCTTC	CASSLFQGAGHGYTF
few	TRBV6-6	TRBJ2-7	TRBD2	TGTGCCAGCAGCCAAAGCGGGAACACCTACGAGCAGTACTTC	CASSQSGNTYEQYF
few	TRBV19	TRBJ2-1	-	TGTGCCTGCGGCGGGGACAGAGACAATGAGCAGTTCTTC	CACGGDRDNEQFF
few	TRBV11-2	TRBJ2-7	TRBD2	TGTGCCAGCAGCCGGGGACCTAGCGGGAGTTTTTCCTACGAGCAGTACTTC	CASSRGPSGSFSYEQYF
-	TRBV2	TRBJ2-7	TRBD1	TGTGCCAGCAGTGAACCCAGGGGGCTTTACGAGCAGTACTTC	CASSEPRGLYEQYF
-	TRBV28	TRBJ1-5	TRBD1	TGTGCCAGCAGTCAGGACAGGGGAGGGATAAATCAGCCCCAGCATTTT	CASSQDRGGINQPQHF
few	TRBV6-5	TRBJ1-4	-	TGTGCCAGCAGTAGGCAGGCAACTAATGAAAAACTGTTTTTT	CASSRQATNEKLFF
-	TRBV9	TRBJ1-3	-	TGTGCCAGCAGCGGCATGGGGAGGGATGATTCTGGAAACACCATATATTTT	CASSGMGRDDSGNTIYF
-	TRBV5-6	TRBJ1-1	TRBD1	TGTGCCAGCAGAAGGATGACAGGGGGGGGGCTCACTGAAGCTTTCTTT	CASRRMTGGGLTEAFF
-	TRBV19	TRBJ1-5	TRBD1	TGTGCCAGTACAGACAGGGGGTCCCCAAGGCCCCAGCATTTT	CASTDRGSPRPQHF
few	TRBV4-1	TRBJ2-1	-	TGCGCCAGCAGCCAAGTCCTAGGGAGCTCCTACAATGAGCAGTTCTTC	CASSQVLGSSYNEQFF
-	TRBV29-1	TRBJ2-2	TRBD2	TGCAGCGCGTCTAGCGGAGGCCCCACCGGGGAGCTGTTTTTT	CSASSGGPTGELFF
-	TRBV10-1	TRBJ2-2	-	TGCGCCAGCAGTGAGTCTAGGACAGACACCGGGGAGCTGTTTTTT	CASSESRTDTGELFF
few	TRBV6-1	TRBJ1-2	TRBD1	TGTGCCAGCAGTGAGAAGCGGACAGGCCTCCGAAACTATGGCTACACCTTC	CASSEKRTGLRNYGYTF
few	TRBV5-6	TRBJ2-5	TRBD1	TGTGCCAGCAGCCCGAGGATAGGGACAGCGTATCGGGAGACCCAGTACTTC	CASSPRIGTAYRETQYF
-	TRBV7-3	TRBJ2-2	TRBD1	TGTGCCAGCAGTTCAACCGGGACAGCTAACACCGGGGAGCTGTTTTTT	CASSSTGTANTGELFF
few	TRBV6-1	TRBJ1-2	TRBD1	TGTGCCAGCAGCCTCGGGACAGAAAATGGCTACACCTTC	CASSLGTENGYTF
-	TRBV29-1	TRBJ2-2	TRBD1	TGCAGCGTCAGTCAGGGGGTTAGCACCGGGGAGCTGTTTTTT	CSVSQGVSTGELFF
few	TRBV4-1	TRBJ2-3	TRBD2	TGCGCCAGCAGCCAAGAAGGCCGGGGGGGCGTAGATACGCAGTATTTT	CASSQEGRGGVDTQYF
-	TRBV7-9	TRBJ2-5	-	TGTGCCAGCAGCTTAGGTAACGGGGATTGGGAGACCCAGTACTTC	CASSLGNGDWETQYF